These 30 T cell receptor beta chains share one sample of origin, sequenced in a study of T cell changes during pregnancy in multiple sclerosis (dated by TCRdb to about 2019). Library preparation used the immunoSEQ multiplex PCR assay. This is the immuneACCESS table as TCRdb keeps it, with only in-frame sequences that have V and J called. A part of the clones is gone; compared with another copy, unresolved V genes explain less than half, and the rest is unexplained. For this sample the table gives about 51,000 clones, of which under 95% were detected only once. Of the sample, around 0.6% falls within the top ten clones. The sequencing here drew on CD4+ T cells from peripheral blood mononuclear cells, taken in the second trimester of pregnancy. These receptors all come from a female donor with multiple sclerosis, enrolled in a pregnancy study.

This clone was detected only a few times. The gene calls are TRBV9 and TRBJ1-1; the D is unclear. Germline V CDR1 and CDR2: SGDLS, YYNGEE. Trimming left V 2 bases short and J 5 bases short, with 10 bases between. This CDR3 is built from 13 residues. CDR3 nucleotide sequence: TGTGCCAGCAGCGTCGAGTTGAGGACTGAAGCTTTCTTT. Its protein is CASSVELRTEAFF.

V is TRBV5-5 and J is TRBJ2-5; 8 bases line up with TRBD1. The CDR3 is 15 residues long. Germline V CDR1 and CDR2: SGHKS, YYEKEE (reference sequence). The ends lost 3 bases at V and 5 bases at J; junction bases unmatched: 9. CDR3 protein: CASSSPQGAWETQYF. CDR3 nucleotide sequence: TGTGCCAGCAGCTCCCCTCAGGGGGCTTGGGAGACCCAGTACTTC. The full variable domain, in which reference TRBV5-5 and TRBJ2-5 provide the parts outside the CDR3, is DAGVTQSPTHLIKTRGQQVTLRCSPISGHKSVSWYQQVLGQGPQFIFQYYEKEERGRGNFPDRFSARQFPNYSSELNVNALLLGDSALYLCASSSPQGAWETQYFGPGTRLLVL.

This chain links TRBV27 with TRBJ2-1, with 15 bases that match TRBD2. Germline-derived CDR1 and CDR2 are MNHEY and SMNVEV (reference sequence). Trimming took 5 bases from V and 8 from J; bases not matched to a gene: 4. This CDR3 comprises 15 residues. The CDR3 DNA reads TGTGCCAGCAGTAACGGACTAGCGGGGGGGTATGAGCAGTTCTTC. It codes for CASSNGLAGGYEQFF.

V gene TRBV29-1 combines with J gene TRBJ1-2; D is ambiguous. Germline V gives CDR1 SQVTM, CDR2 ANQGSEA. The CDR3 has 11 residues. Trimming removed 3 bases from V and 2 bases from J, with 4 bases in between. In nucleotides, the CDR3 is TGCAGCGTTGAGCAGAACTATGGCTACACCTTC. It codes for CSVEQNYGYTF. Together with reference TRBV29-1 and TRBJ1-2, the CDR3 gives the full variable domain: SAVISQKPSRDICQRGTSLTIQCQVDSQVTMMFWYRQQPGQSLTLIATANQGSEATYESGFVIDKFPISRPNLTFSTLTVSNMSPEDSSIYLCSVEQNYGYTFGSGTRLTVV.

This chain joins TRBV5-5 and TRBJ1-1; D gene uncertain. The V end was cut by 2 bases, the J end by 4 bases, with 12 bases between. The CDR3 has 14 residues. In germline, CDR1 is SGHKS, CDR2 YYEKEE (reference sequence). In DNA form, the CDR3 reads TGTGCCAGCAGCTTAGAGGGCAGGAGCACTGAAGCTTTCTTT. This codes for CASSLEGRSTEAFF. Variable domain in full (rest from reference TRBV5-5 and TRBJ1-1): DAGVTQSPTHLIKTRGQQVTLRCSPISGHKSVSWYQQVLGQGPQFIFQYYEKEERGRGNFPDRFSARQFPNYSSELNVNALLLGDSALYLCASSLEGRSTEAFFGQGTRLTVV.

The chain joins TRBV6-6 to TRBJ1-4; 8 bases are a match to TRBD1. V trimming: 8 bases; J trimming: 7 bases; junction bases outside the gene matches: 3. The germline CDR1 and CDR2 sequences are MNHNY and SVGAGI (reference sequence). This CDR3 is built from 12 residues. CDR3 in DNA: TGTGCCAGCGGCGACAGGGGTGAAAAACTGTTTTTT. This translates into CASGDRGEKLFF.

A word on this clone: The junction differs from germline at one of its ends, possibly a read error. The V and J genes are TRBV18 and TRBJ1-1, with 7 positions matching TRBD1. The germline gives CDR1 KGHSH, CDR2 LQKENI. The CDR3 is made up of 14 amino acids. CDR3 sequence: CASSPQGKNTEAFF. The CDR3 DNA is TGTGCCAGCTCCCCACAGGGGAAAAACACTGAAGCTTTCTTT. Based on the CDR3 plus reference TRBV18 and TRBJ1-1, the full variable domain is NAGVMQNPRHLVRRRGQEARLRCSPMKGHSHVYWYRQLPEEGLKFMVYLQKENIIDESGMPKERFSAEFPKEGPSILRIQQVVRGDSAAYFCASSPQGKNTEAFFGQGTRLTVV.

The genes are TRBV5-4 and TRBJ1-2, with 7 nucleotides matching TRBD1. This CDR3 spans 15 amino acids. Germline V gene lookup returns CDR1 SGHNT and CDR2 YYREEE (reference sequence). The V and J ends lost 0 bases and 3 bases, in that order; junction bases with no gene match: 5. This CDR3 is CASSLEDRNYYGYTF. The CDR3 DNA sequence: TGTGCCAGCAGCTTGGAGGACAGGAACTACTATGGCTACACCTTC.

V gene TRBV5-1 combines with J gene TRBJ2-7, with D maybe TRBD2 (5 bases). The length of the CDR3 is 12 residues. V lost 4 bases and J 2 bases, leaving 7 bases between the germline ends. Germline V CDR1 and CDR2: SGHRS, YFSETQ. The CDR3 nucleotides read TGCGCCAGCAGCCCCGGGACCTACGAGCAGTACTTC. Translating gives CASSPGTYEQYF.

The chain uses TRBV6-6 and TRBJ1-6; TRBD1 aligns across 11 bases. Germline lookup yields CDR1 MNHNY and CDR2 SVGAGI (reference sequence). V gave up 7 bases and J gave up 9 bases; unmatched junction bases: 8. This CDR3 region has 15 residues. The CDR3 bases are TGTGCCAGCACCCAACGGACAGGGGGCACTTCACCCCTCCACTTT. Translating it yields CASTQRTGGTSPLHF.

The V gene is TRBV5-5, the J gene TRBJ1-2; weak D call: TRBD1 (6 bases). Germline V gene lookup returns CDR1 SGHKS and CDR2 YYEKEE (reference sequence). Trimming took 0 bases from V and 7 from J, leaving 16 bases between them. The CDR3 has 15 amino acids. Here the CDR3 DNA reads TGTGCCAGCAGCTTGGACACCATTAGGGGGGGTGGCTACACCTTC. Protein product: CASSLDTIRGGGYTF.

V usage is TRBV25-1 and J usage is TRBJ1-4; D gene unclear. The CDR3 has 16 residues. Germline loops: CDR1 MGHDK, CDR2 SYGVNS. Trimming cost V 1 base and J 4 bases, with 13 bases left between them. Here the CDR3 DNA reads TGTGCCAGCAGTGAATCGGGCGGGTTCCTTAATGAAAAACTGTTTTTT. This codes for CASSESGGFLNEKLFF.

CDR3 in DNA: TGTGCCAGCAGCCTGACTAGCGGGGGGTTCGGAGGGGAGCTGTTTTTT. Translating gives CASSLTSGGFGGELFF. The chain couples TRBV4-2 to TRBJ2-2, with 13 bases fitting TRBD2. Germline V lookup: CDR1 LGHNA, CDR2 YNFKEQ. CDR3 length: 16 amino acids. The V and J ends lost 4 bases and 8 bases, in that order; junction bases with no gene match: 7.

The chain carries TRBV15 and TRBJ2-7; D is ambiguous. The germline V and J ends were trimmed by 8 bases and 5 bases, with 16 bases remaining between them. This CDR3 region has 13 residues. The V gene's germline CDR1 is LNHNV and CDR2 YYDKDF (reference sequence). CDR3 bases: TGTGCCACCTCGCTAGGTTCGCTGCACGAGCAGTACTTC. Its translation: CATSLGSLHEQYF. The full variable domain, with the rest looked up from reference TRBV15 and TRBJ2-7, is DAMVIQNPRYQVTQFGKPVTLSCSQTLNHNVMYWYQQKSSQAPKLLFHYYDKDFNNEADTPDNFQSRRPNTSFCFLDIRSPGLGDTAMYLCATSLGSLHEQYFGPGTRLTVT.

This clone was counted only a few times. CDR3 in amino acids: CAWSAWANTEAFF. The CDR3 coding sequence is TGTGCCTGGAGTGCTTGGGCGAACACTGAAGCTTTCTTT. The rearrangement uses TRBV30 and TRBJ1-1; D is ambiguous. Between the trimmed V and J ends, which lost 1 base and 1 base, there was a span of 7 bases. The CDR3 is made up of 13 amino acids. The germline gives CDR1 GTSNPN, CDR2 SVGIG (reference sequence).

The V and J genes are TRBV5-6 and TRBJ1-2; TRBD1 matches 9 bases. The V gene end was trimmed by 1 base and the J gene end by 8 bases; junction bases not matched to a gene: 9. The CDR3 loop spans 15 amino acids. Germline CDR1 SGHDT, CDR2 YYEEEE. This CDR3 reads CASSLPGQGIGGYTF. The DNA of the CDR3 is TGTGCCAGCAGCTTGCCGGGACAGGGCATAGGAGGCTACACCTTC.

The genes are TRBV19 and TRBJ2-1; a possible D gene is TRBD2 (7 bases). The V end lost 8 bases, the J end lost 7 bases, and 15 bases lay between the germline ends. This CDR3 has 13 residues. Germline CDR1 reads LNHDA; CDR2 reads SQIVND (reference sequence). The CDR3 spells CASWEGGGNEQFF. The DNA of the CDR3 is TGTGCCAGTTGGGAAGGGGGAGGGAATGAGCAGTTCTTC.

The chain uses TRBV18 and TRBJ2-2; no clear D gene. The CDR3 length is 17 residues. Germline lookup yields CDR1 KGHSH and CDR2 LQKENI. The V and J ends lost 2 bases and 1 base respectively, with 14 bases between them. CDR3 DNA: TGTGCCAGCTCACCATTTCCCGTTGGCATGAACACCGGGGAGCTGTTTTTT. Translated, it gives CASSPFPVGMNTGELFF.

The chain combines TRBV5-4 with TRBJ2-1, with 7 bases aligning to TRBD2. V shed 4 bases, J shed 2 bases, and the junction held 6 bases outside the gene matches. Germline lookup yields CDR1 SGHNT and CDR2 YYREEE (reference sequence). This CDR3 contains 15 residues. The CDR3 DNA reads as TGTGCCAGCAGCGCGGGACTAACGACCTACAATGAGCAGTTCTTC. This encodes CASSAGLTTYNEQFF. The whole variable domain, remainder taken from reference TRBV5-4 and TRBJ2-1, is ETGVTQSPTHLIKTRGQQVTLRCSSQSGHNTVSWYQQALGQGPQFIFQYYREEENGRGNFPPRFSGLQFPNYSSELNVNALELDDSALYLCASSAGLTTYNEQFFGPGTRLTVL.

This sequence joins TRBV7-2 and TRBJ2-7; tentatively, D is TRBD1 (8 bases). This CDR3 comprises 13 residues. Germline V gene data show CDR1 as SGHTA and CDR2 as FQGNSA. V gave up 4 bases and J gave up 10 bases, with 17 bases separating them. The CDR3 DNA is TGTGCCAGCAGCTCTTGGACAGGGAGGGAACAGTACTTC. This translates into CASSSWTGREQYF.

The genes are TRBV5-1 and TRBJ1-2, with D unclear. The CDR3 extends over 15 amino acids. Between the trimmed V and J ends, which lost 2 bases and 5 bases, there was a span of 16 bases. Germline V gene data show CDR1 as SGHRS and CDR2 as YFSETQ. The CDR3 reads CASSLGGATGYGYTF. The DNA of the CDR3 is TGCGCCAGCAGCTTAGGCGGCGCAACGGGGTATGGCTACACCTTC.

The rearrangement joins TRBV11-2 to TRBJ1-2; D unclear. The CDR3 sequence is 12 residues long. Deletions cut 1 base from V and 4 bases from J, with 4 bases between. CDR1 is SGHAT and CDR2 is FQNNGV in the germline V gene. CDR3 in amino acids: CASSLGSYGYTF. CDR3 bases: TGTGCCAGCAGCTTAGGGAGCTATGGCTACACCTTC.

J is TRBJ1-2 and V is TRBV10-3; weak D call: TRBD1 (5 bases). This CDR3 has 14 amino acids. Germline CDR1 ENHRY, CDR2 SYGVKD. V was cut by 7 bases and J by 3 bases, with 15 bases left in between. The CDR3 spells CAINQALGDYGYTF. Written as DNA, the CDR3 is TGTGCCATCAATCAGGCGCTAGGGGACTATGGCTACACCTTC.

J is TRBJ2-7 and V is TRBV7-3; 10 bases agree with TRBD1. This CDR3 spans 15 amino acids. V lost 2 bases and J lost 6; bases outside the gene matches: 7. CDR1 SGHTA and CDR2 FQGTGA come from the germline V gene. For the CDR3, the DNA is TGTGCCAGCAGCTTATATGGGGACAGGGGCGTCGAGCAGTACTTC. As protein: CASSLYGDRGVEQYF.

The chain joins TRBV7-2 to TRBJ1-2; D might be TRBD1 (6 bases). The CDR3 totals 14 residues. CDR1 and CDR2 (germline): SGHTA, FQGNSA. With 5 bases removed from V and 8 bases from J, the gap between germline ends came to 18 bases. The DNA of the CDR3 is TGTGCCAGCAGCCCAGACAGGCCCTATAGGGGCTACACCTTC. Its protein is CASSPDRPYRGYTF.

The chain recombines TRBV7-2 with TRBJ2-2, with D possibly TRBD1 on 6 matching bases. From germline, CDR1 is SGHTA and CDR2 FQGNSA. V lost 4 bases, J lost 6 bases, and 9 bases lay in between. CDR3 length: 13 residues. As DNA, the CDR3 is TGTGCCAGCAGCTCACAGGGATCCGGGGAGCTGTTTTTT. This translates into CASSSQGSGELFF. The full variable domain, its missing parts supplied by reference TRBV7-2 and TRBJ2-2, is GAGVSQSPSNKVTEKGKDVELRCDPISGHTALYWYRQSLGQGLEFLIYFQGNSAPDKSGLPSDRFSAERTGGSVSTLTIQRTQQEDSAVYLCASSSQGSGELFFGEGSRLTVL.

This clone turned up a few times. V gene TRBV7-2 combines with J gene TRBJ1-6, with 9 bases matching TRBD1. The CDR3 sequence is 14 residues long. Germline CDR1 is SGHTA and CDR2 is FQGNSA. V was clipped by 0 bases and J by 9 bases; unmatched bases: 0. CDR3 amino acids: CASSLAGQGSPLHF. CDR3 coding DNA: TGTGCCAGCAGCTTAGCGGGACAGGGTTCACCCCTCCACTTT.

V and J are TRBV6-1 and TRBJ1-2, with D perhaps matching TRBD1 (5 bases). Per germline, CDR1 MNHNS and CDR2 SASEGT. The CDR3 is 14 residues long. Trimming left V 3 bases short and J 4 bases short, with 12 bases between. The CDR3 nucleotides are TGTGCCAGCAGTGAGGTTGGGGCCCGCTATGGCTACACCTTC. It specifies CASSEVGARYGYTF.

CDR3 DNA: TGTGCCAGCAGCACTACCAATGGCTACACCTTC. Its translation: CASSTTNGYTF. The chain joins TRBV21-1 to TRBJ1-2. TRBV21-1 is a pseudogene segment. There are 11 residues in the CDR3.

The chain combines TRBV19 with TRBJ2-7; a possible D gene is TRBD1 (6 bases). Germline assignment: CDR1 LNHDA and CDR2 SQIVND (reference sequence). This CDR3 comprises 13 residues. Trimming left V 6 bases short and J 0 bases short, with 9 bases between. The CDR3 DNA follows: TGTGCCAGTAGGGACAGCAGCTCCTACGAGCAGTACTTC. Translation: CASRDSSSYEQYF.